A selection of T cell receptor beta chains follows, all from one sample in a study of cytomegalovirus exposure and HLA in healthy donors. Profiling relied on immunoSEQ multiplex PCR, and the TCRdb table lists in-frame clones only, not all of them. The table includes 85,000 to 100,000 clones, 75% to 90% detected once. The source material was PBMCs. These receptor sequences come from a man younger than 35 in good health and CMV-seronegative. The CDR3 runs from the conserved cysteine through the conserved F or W. D genes are given only for firm matches. The listing skips clone size in some rows; elsewhere it reads once, few, many or a size class.

>13|TRBD1|TRBJ1-5|NA|TRBV10-3
CAISGTGDQPQHF
TGTGCCATCAGTGGTACAGGGGATCAGCCCCAGCATTTT
>15|NA|TRBJ2-2|NA|TRBV29-1
CSVQGAGNLLGELFF
TGCAGCGTCCAAGGGGCGGGGAACCTCCTCGGGGAGCTGTTTTTT
>18|TRBD2|TRBJ2-2|NA|TRBV11-3
CASSLTSLAGVTNGELFF
TGTGCCAGCAGCCTAACGTCACTAGCGGGAGTTACGAACGGGGAGCTGTTTTTT
>13|NA|TRBJ2-1|NA|TRBV11-1
CASSPRVEDRLFF
TGTGCCAGCAGCCCCCGGGTGGAGGATCGGCTGTTCTTC
>15|NA|TRBJ2-1|NA|TRBV4-3
CASSHLDSRDNEQFF
TGCGCCAGCAGCCACCTGGACTCACGAGACAATGAGCAGTTCTTC
>15|NA|TRBJ2-4|NA|TRBV19
CASSIDRAGPNIQYF
TGTGCCAGTAGTATAGATCGGGCAGGGCCAAACATTCAGTACTTC
>14|NA|TRBJ2-4|NA|TRBV7-5
CARSFGLFANIQYF
TGTGCCAGAAGCTTTGGACTATTTGCAAACATTCAGTACTTC
>10|NA|TRBJ1-1|NA|TRBV30
CALGLTEAFF
TGTGCCTTAGGACTGACTGAAGCTTTCTTT
>14|TRBD2|TRBJ2-3|NA|TRBV7-3
CASSLAGSTDTQYF
TGTGCCAGCAGCCTAGCGGGCAGCACAGATACGCAGTATTTT
>12|NA|TRBJ1-1|NA|TRBV5-1
CASSPNFAEAFF
TGCGCCAGCAGCCCGAACTTCGCTGAAGCTTTCTTT
>17|TRBD2|TRBJ2-1|NA|TRBV7-2
CASSKILAGVSYNEQFF
TGTGCCAGCAGCAAGATCCTAGCGGGAGTATCCTACAATGAGCAGTTCTTC
>13|TRBD1|TRBJ2-7|NA|TRBV6-6
CASRRDRSLEQYF
TGTGCCAGCAGGCGGGACAGGTCCCTCGAGCAGTACTTC
>13|NA|TRBJ2-3|NA|TRBV7-3
CASSLSRGDTQYF
TGTGCCAGCAGCTTATCACGGGGAGATACGCAGTATTTT
>13|TRBD1|TRBJ2-5|NA|TRBV18
CASSLGTGETQYF
TGTGCCAGCTCACTGGGGACAGGAGAGACCCAGTACTTC
>15|NA|TRBJ2-6|once|TRBV18
CASSPPQGGANVLTF
TGTGCCAGCTCACCGCCGCAGGGTGGGGCCAACGTCCTGACTTTC
>13|NA|TRBJ1-2|NA|TRBV5-4
CASSGRDTYGYTF
TGTGCCAGCAGCGGCCGGGACACTTATGGCTACACCTTC
>15|TRBD1|TRBJ2-5|NA|TRBV19
CASSTTGTGSETQYF
TGTGCCAGTAGTACCACCGGGACAGGGAGTGAGACCCAGTACTTC
>21|TRBD1|TRBJ2-4|NA|TRBV28
CASSLLFPRGQEPLAKNIQYF
TGTGCCAGCAGTTTACTTTTTCCACGCGGACAGGAACCGCTAGCCAAAAACATTCAGTACTTC
>15|TRBD2|TRBJ2-3|NA|TRBV4-3
CASSPQRDVTDTQYF
TGCGCCAGCAGCCCTCAGCGGGACGTCACAGATACGCAGTATTTT
>14|NA|TRBJ1-2|once|TRBV27
CASSLVPQGNGYTF
TGTGCCAGCAGTCTGGTGCCCCAGGGGAATGGCTACACCTTC
>15|TRBD2|TRBJ2-5|once|TRBV19
CASSIVTGGGETQYF
TGTGCCAGTAGTATAGTAACGGGGGGAGGCGAGACCCAGTACTTC
>16|NA|TRBJ2-4|NA|TRBV10-1
CASSEGLPETKNIQYF
TGCGCCAGCAGTGAGGGACTCCCGGAGACCAAAAACATTCAGTACTTC
>14|TRBD1|TRBJ1-4|once|TRBV4-1
CASSLDRGGEKLFF
TGCGCCAGCAGCCTCGACAGGGGAGGTGAAAAACTGTTTTTT
>15|NA|TRBJ1-2|NA|TRBV2
CASSEGGRYGYGYTF
TGTGCCAGCAGTGAAGGGGGGCGGTACGGCTATGGCTACACCTTC
>15|NA|TRBJ1-6|NA|TRBV28
CASYFSGSPNSPLHF
TGTGCCAGCTATTTTTCGGGTAGCCCTAATTCACCCCTCCACTTT
>16|NA|TRBJ2-1|once|TRBV11-2
CASSDPGVASYNEQFF
TGTGCCAGCAGTGATCCGGGGGTAGCCTCCTACAATGAGCAGTTCTTC
>15|NA|TRBJ2-2|NA|TRBV4-3
CASSQVNRAAGELFF
TGCGCCAGCAGCCAAGTCAACAGGGCGGCCGGGGAGCTGTTTTTT
>17|TRBD1|TRBJ2-6|NA|TRBV5-4
CASSPLRTGTGANVLTF
TGTGCCAGCAGCCCATTACGGACAGGGACCGGGGCCAACGTCCTGACTTTC
>15|TRBD1|TRBJ1-4|NA|TRBV4-2
CASSQGRQGGEKLFF
TGTGCCAGCAGCCAAGGTCGACAGGGGGGTGAAAAACTGTTTTTT
>15|TRBD1|TRBJ2-7|NA|TRBV5-5
CASSVSGQAPYEQYF
TGTGCCAGCAGCGTGTCAGGACAGGCCCCCTACGAGCAGTACTTC
>16|TRBD1|TRBJ1-4|NA|TRBV4-2
CASSPGQGATNEKLFF
TGTGCCAGCAGCCCCGGACAGGGGGCAACTAATGAAAAACTGTTTTTT
>13|NA|TRBJ1-2|NA|TRBV2
CASSKTEDYGYTF
TGTGCCAGCAGTAAGACAGAGGACTATGGCTACACCTTC
>15|NA|TRBJ1-2|NA|TRBV7-2
CASSRGVIQGYGYTF
TGTGCCAGCAGCCGCGGAGTGATACAGGGATACGGCTACACCTTC
>13|NA|TRBJ2-4|NA|TRBV5-5
CASKISGQNIQYF
TGTGCCAGCAAAATTAGCGGTCAAAACATTCAGTACTTC
>16|TRBD1|TRBJ1-2|NA|TRBV28
CASRPGGTGGNYGYTF
TGTGCCAGCAGGCCAGGGGGGACAGGGGGCAACTATGGCTACACCTTC
>15|TRBD2|TRBJ2-1|NA|TRBV5-4
CASSTSGRVYNEQFF
TGTGCCAGCAGCACTAGCGGGAGGGTTTACAATGAGCAGTTCTTC
>16|NA|TRBJ2-4|once|TRBV11-1
CASSTKGMGAKNIQYF
TGTGCCAGCAGCACAAAGGGGATGGGAGCCAAAAACATTCAGTACTTC
>16|TRBD1|TRBJ2-3|NA|TRBV28
CASSLKPGQGSDTQYF
TGTGCCAGCAGCCTGAAGCCGGGACAGGGCTCAGATACGCAGTATTTT
>16|TRBD2|TRBJ2-1|NA|TRBV6-4
CASSASAGSSYNEQFF
TGTGCCAGCAGTGCCTCAGCGGGGAGCTCCTACAATGAGCAGTTCTTC
>16|NA|TRBJ2-3|NA|TRBV7-2
CASSSSSGFYTDTQYF
TGTGCCAGCAGCTCCTCCAGCGGGTTTTACACAGATACGCAGTATTTT
>15|TRBD2|TRBJ2-2|NA|TRBV2
CASSLAGGNTGELFF
TGTGCCAGCAGCCTAGCGGGAGGGAACACCGGGGAGCTGTTTTTT
>11|NA|TRBJ1-3|NA|TRBV20-1
CSAPNGDTIYF
TGCAGTGCTCCCAACGGGGACACCATATATTTT
>14|NA|TRBJ1-6|NA|TRBV9
CASTSTVGDSPLHF
TGTGCCAGCACCTCGACAGTAGGGGATTCACCCCTCCACTTT
>17|NA|TRBJ2-3|NA|TRBV30
CAWSVGSGSTGTDTQYF
TGTGCCTGGAGTGTAGGGTCTGGTTCCACGGGAACAGATACGCAGTATTTT
>13|NA|TRBJ2-1|once|TRBV15
CATQNNRGNEQFF
TGTGCCACCCAGAACAACAGAGGGAATGAGCAGTTCTTC
>13|NA|TRBJ2-7|NA|TRBV10-3
CAISQRGGSEQYF
TGTGCCATCAGCCAGCGAGGTGGGAGCGAGCAGTACTTC
>16|NA|TRBJ2-7|few|TRBV5-4
CASSPQRQGPLGEQYF
TGTGCCAGCAGCCCCCAACGGCAGGGGCCCCTAGGCGAGCAGTACTTC
>15|NA|TRBJ2-3|NA|TRBV19
CASSIGQYGTDTQYF
TGTGCCAGTAGTATAGGTCAGTATGGCACAGATACGCAGTATTTT
>15|TRBD1|TRBJ2-7|once|TRBV13
CASSPDGQGPYEQYF
TGTGCCAGCAGCCCAGACGGACAGGGGCCCTACGAGCAGTACTTC
>14|NA|TRBJ1-1|NA|TRBV18
CASSPGDIGTEAFF
TGTGCCAGCTCACCCGGGGACATCGGAACTGAAGCTTTCTTT
>14|TRBD2|TRBJ2-1|NA|TRBV11-2
CASSSGRTYNEQFF
TGTGCCAGCAGCTCCGGGAGGACCTACAATGAGCAGTTCTTC
>14|NA|TRBJ1-5|NA|TRBV28
CATQDTLGNQPQHF
TGTGCCACCCAGGACACCTTAGGGAATCAGCCCCAGCATTTT
>16|NA|TRBJ1-5|NA|TRBV15
CATSRGQLFSNQPQHF
TGTGCCACCAGCAGAGGACAGCTATTTAGCAATCAGCCCCAGCATTTT
>11|NA|TRBJ2-7|NA|TRBV7-2
CASSLRYEQYF
TGTGCCAGCAGCTTACGCTACGAGCAGTACTTC
>18|TRBD2|TRBJ2-1|once|TRBV7-3
CASSLRAGGVTMGNEQFF
TGTGCCAGCAGCTTAAGGGCCGGGGGGGTCACCATGGGCAATGAGCAGTTCTTC
>18|NA|TRBJ2-2|NA|TRBV18
CASSPQLVPSSLSGELFF
TGTGCCAGCTCACCACAACTAGTGCCCAGTTCATTGAGCGGGGAGCTGTTTTTT
>14|NA|TRBJ2-3|once|TRBV7-2
CASSLVGADDTQYF
TGTGCCAGCAGCTTAGTAGGGGCGGATGATACGCAGTATTTT
>12|NA|TRBJ2-1|NA|TRBV7-2
CASRGGLGDQFF
TGTGCCAGCAGGGGGGGGCTCGGTGACCAGTTCTTC
>12|NA|TRBJ1-1|NA|TRBV28
CASTGDGTEAFF
TGTGCCAGCACAGGGGATGGGACTGAAGCTTTCTTT